The 25 T cell receptor beta chains in this list originate from one sample, sequenced in a study of CD8 T cells in cerebrospinal fluid in Alzheimer's disease. TCRdb derives one entry per CDR3 protein from the 10x single-cell sequencing reads, leaving out DNA. This sample's table has about 1,200 distinct CDR3 sequences. Sample: cerebrospinal fluid. Every receptor here comes from a human donor in good health.

This clonotype counts as large by frequency. V usage is TRBV5-1 and J usage is TRBJ1-5; TCRdb's assignment of TRBD1 cannot be checked, as there is no DNA. Per the germline V gene, CDR1 is SGHRS and CDR2 is YFSETQ. This CDR3 is 16 amino acids long. The CDR3 is CASSLDPNRDNQPQHF.

This clonotype is called medium-sized based on its frequency. The gene calls are TRBV12-3 or TRBV12-4 and TRBJ2-1. CDR3 size: 17 residues. The chain's CDR3 is CASSLGSSGDSYNEQFF.

This clonotype is labeled large based on frequency. The chain has TRBV28 and TRBJ2-2; as DNA is missing, the TRBD1 call by TCRdb cannot be tested. The CDR3 contains 15 residues. Germline CDR1 and CDR2: MDHEN and SYDVKM. CDR3 in amino acids: CASNVGGPNTGELFF.

This clonotype is medium-sized by frequency. The CDR3 sequence: CASRPGRGAVGSYEQYF. V and J are TRBV28 and TRBJ2-7; TCRdb selects TRBD1, and the lack of DNA leaves this call unchecked. The CDR3 consists of 17 residues. CDR1 and CDR2 (germline): MDHEN, SYDVKM.

This clonotype is called medium-sized based on its frequency. The chain links TRBV7-8 to TRBJ1-3; TCRdb outputs TRBD1, but without DNA this stays unchecked. This CDR3 is 17 amino acids long. Per germline, CDR1 SGHVS and CDR2 FQNEAQ. The CDR3 is CASSLVGAGESGNTIYF.

By frequency, this clonotype is medium-sized. J is TRBJ2-5 and V is TRBV24-1; TCRdb lists TRBD1, though no DNA is available to test this call. CDR3 size: 17 residues. Germline CDR1 reads KGHDR; CDR2 reads SFDVKD. The CDR3 loop reads CATSAPPGQGPGETQYF.

According to its frequency, this clonotype is medium-sized (0.01 to 0.1%). V usage is TRBV4-1 and J usage is TRBJ2-3; TCRdb gives TRBD1 as the D gene, but with no DNA this cannot be confirmed. Germline-derived CDR1 and CDR2 are MGHRA and YSYEKL. The CDR3 has 14 amino acids. The CDR3 reads CASQGGRSGDTQYF.

This clonotype is classed as medium-sized by frequency. Here the CDR3 reads CATKGGMGVYNEQFF. The chain employs TRBV6-1 and TRBJ2-1; TCRdb selects TRBD2, and the lack of DNA leaves this call unchecked. The CDR3 loop spans 15 amino acids. CDR1 is MNHNS and CDR2 is SASEGT in the germline V gene.

The J gene is TRBJ2-5, the V gene TRBV7-2; the D gene TCRdb calls, TRBD2, cannot be checked with no DNA. The CDR3 consists of 14 residues. CDR1 SGHTA and CDR2 FQGNSA come from the germline V gene. The CDR3 loop is CASSLMTRSETQYF.

The chain combines TRBV5-1 with TRBJ1-4; checking the TCRdb D call of TRBD1 is not possible without DNA. Germline V gene lookup returns CDR1 SGHRS and CDR2 YFSETQ. The CDR3 sequence is 17 residues long. The CDR3: CASSWEAGQATNEKLFF.

This clonotype registers large (0.1 to 1%) by frequency. The chain joins TRBV9 to TRBJ1-4. The CDR3 spans 14 residues. Germline CDR1 reads SGDLS; CDR2 reads YYNGEE. The CDR3 here is CASSVGRINEKLFF.

Judged by frequency, this clonotype is medium-sized. The rearrangement joins TRBV19 to TRBJ2-7; TCRdb's D call, TRBD1, is unchecked because there is no DNA. CDR3 length equals 14 residues. In germline, CDR1 is LNHDA, CDR2 SQIVND (reference sequence). CDR3 amino acids: CASSMGTAPYEQYF. The entire variable domain, with the rest obtained from reference TRBV19 and TRBJ2-7, is as follows: DGGITQSPKYLFRKEGQNVTLSCEQNLNHDAMYWYRQDPGQGLRLIYYSQIVNDFQKGDIAEGYSVSREKKESFPLTVTSAQKNPTAFYLCASSMGTAPYEQYFGPGTRLTVT.

By frequency, this clonotype registers medium-sized. This chain links TRBV5-1 with TRBJ2-2; the D call from TCRdb, TRBD1, cannot be confirmed without DNA. Germline V CDR1 and CDR2: SGHRS, YFSETQ. The CDR3 runs to 17 residues. This CDR3 is CASSLAYGGLDTGELFF.

Considering frequency, this clonotype is medium-sized. This rearrangement joins TRBV5-1 to TRBJ1-1. CDR1 is SGHRS and CDR2 is YFSETQ in the germline V gene. The CDR3 is made up of 13 amino acids. The CDR3 spells CASSDGPNTEAFF.

Frequency places this clonotype as medium-sized. The chain combines TRBV19 with TRBJ1-2; TCRdb proposes TRBD1, but this gene call is untestable without DNA. Germline CDR1 LNHDA, CDR2 SQIVND (reference sequence). The CDR3 consists of 14 residues. CDR3: CASSIDGTNYGYTF. The entire variable domain, with the rest obtained from reference TRBV19 and TRBJ1-2, is as follows: DGGITQSPKYLFRKEGQNVTLSCEQNLNHDAMYWYRQDPGQGLRLIYYSQIVNDFQKGDIAEGYSVSREKKESFPLTVTSAQKNPTAFYLCASSIDGTNYGYTFGSGTRLTVV.

This clonotype is labeled medium-sized based on frequency. The V and J genes are TRBV5-4 and TRBJ2-3; TCRdb proposes TRBD2, but this gene call is untestable without DNA. CDR1 and CDR2 from the germline V gene are SGHNT and YYREEE (reference sequence). CDR3 size: 15 residues. Here the CDR3 reads CASSRDSFSGDTQYF.

This clonotype ranks as medium-sized in terms of frequency. The chain recombines TRBV5-1 with TRBJ2-3. The V gene's germline CDR1 is SGHRS and CDR2 YFSETQ. CDR3 size: 13 residues. The CDR3 protein is CASSSASTDTQYF.

This clonotype is identified as medium-sized from frequency. V and J are TRBV19 and TRBJ2-5. Germline V gene lookup returns CDR1 LNHDA and CDR2 SQIVND (reference sequence). This CDR3 is 13 amino acids long. The CDR3 region is CASSQLIQETQYF. The entire variable domain, with the rest obtained from reference TRBV19 and TRBJ2-5, is as follows: DGGITQSPKYLFRKEGQNVTLSCEQNLNHDAMYWYRQDPGQGLRLIYYSQIVNDFQKGDIAEGYSVSREKKESFPLTVTSAQKNPTAFYLCASSQLIQETQYFGPGTRLLVL.

This clonotype shows up as medium-sized by frequency. V is TRBV30 and J is TRBJ2-5. CDR1 and CDR2 (germline): GTSNPN, SVGIG (reference sequence). CDR3 length equals 13 residues. CDR3 sequence: CAWSLGHQETQYF.

Judged by frequency, this clonotype is medium-sized. V is TRBV6-6 and J is TRBJ1-4. The CDR3 sequence is 13 residues long. Germline assignment: CDR1 MNHNY and CDR2 SVGAGI (reference sequence). CDR3: CASSYDDRKALFF.

This clonotype is deemed large by its frequency. The chain links TRBV4-1 to TRBJ2-3. The CDR3 covers 14 residues. Germline-derived CDR1 and CDR2 are MGHRA and YSYEKL. CDR3 loop: CASSQDRNTDTQYF.

The chain has TRBV11-1 and TRBJ2-2; TCRdb's D gene call, TRBD1, goes unchecked for lack of DNA. CDR3 length: 18 amino acids. Germline assignment: CDR1 SGHAT and CDR2 FQDESV (reference sequence). CDR3: CASSFISTSGRGGGELFF.

This clonotype shows up as large (0.1 to 1%) by frequency. The chain joins TRBV7-6 to TRBJ2-6. The CDR3 length is 14 residues. Per the germline V gene, CDR1 is SGHVS and CDR2 is FNYEAQ. The CDR3 here is CASSPFSGANVLTF.

This clonotype is medium-sized by frequency. The chain combines TRBV11-2 with TRBJ1-2; absent DNA, TCRdb's TRBD1 call cannot be checked. Germline V CDR1 and CDR2: SGHAT, FQNNGV. The CDR3 is 15 residues long. CDR3 loop: CASSLSKGVIYGYTF.

This clonotype ranks as large in terms of frequency. This sequence joins TRBV11-2 and TRBJ2-7. Germline CDR1 SGHAT, CDR2 FQNNGV. There are 14 residues in the CDR3. CDR3 sequence reads: CASSLDWTGGEQYF.